This T cell receptor (beta chain) was sequenced during a study of blood T cell repertoires in COVID-19. At the level of the study: The United States, Italy and Spain supplied acute and convalescent COVID-19 samples.

Original handling: For nucleated cells, counts were estimated from reference gene primer amplification. Generated by immunoSEQ multiplex PCR, the TCRdb table keeps only in-frame clones and is missing some. That table is the source of V, J and clone size, and D and trimming were worked out from the DNA. Of about 140,000 clones listed, more than 65% are singletons. Trimming removed 8 bases from V and 5 bases from J, with 16 bases in between. Germline CDR1 and CDR2: MNHEY and SVGAGI. The CDR3 runs to 15 residues. This clone was detected a few times. Sequenced input: peripheral blood. The J gene is TRBJ1-6, the V gene TRBV6-5; TRBD1 is a possible D gene (6 bases). The sequence came from a man aged 80 or over with acute or convalescent COVID-19. In nucleotides, the CDR3 is TGTGCCAGCTGGGAGGGGGGAACGAATAATTCACCCCTCCACTTT. It translates to CASWEGGTNNSPLHF.